This TCR beta chain was sequenced in a study of T-cell reconstitution after alpha-beta-depleted transplantation in children. The germline CDR1 and CDR2 sequences are MDHEN and SYDVKM. V lost 5 bases, J lost 3 bases, and 13 bases stayed unmatched. The CDR3 extends over 16 amino acids. This clonotype was detected many times. TCRbeta library preparation incorporated unique molecular identifiers. From the PCR reads, TCRdb called clonotypes with MiXCR, one entry per CDR3 protein. The table includes about 160,000 distinct CDR3 sequences, 8.5% to 14% detected once. The sequencing used PBMCs, collected before TCRalphabeta/CD19-depleted stem cell transplant. The receptor was isolated from a boy aged 2 to 10 with acute myeloid leukemia, due to receive a stem cell transplant. The rearrangement uses TRBV28 and TRBJ2-7; 7 nucleotides match TRBD2. The CDR3 nucleotides read TGTGCCAGCAGTCAGAGCCGAGCGGGGAAAAGCTACGAGCAGTACTTC. Residues: CASSQSRAGKSYEQYF.